This T cell receptor (beta chain) derives from a study of shared clonotypes between healthy human individuals. Study-wide background: Each donor's CD4 naive and CD4 memory cells filled three plates apiece, CD8 naive two, and CD8 memory one.

Notes on this clone: Antigen unknown.

Whole-study results and caveats: Clonotype sharing levels among donors were expected to vary with sequencing depth. Compared with clonotypes that all four donors shared, non-shared clonotypes had lower generation probabilities.

Genomic DNA per cell subset filled all wells of several immunoSEQ plates. Repertoires were generated with immunoSEQ multiplex PCR, while TCRdb's copy carries only in-frame clones and drops some. The top ten hold around 1.7% of the sample, which has millions of clones, about 92% seen once. CD8 cells regarded as naive lacked CD45RO, were positively chosen for CCR7, and omitted terminally differentiated effector memory CD45RA+ cells. With V trimmed by 3 bases and J by 6 bases, 7 bases remained unmatched. The CDR3 loop spans 15 amino acids. The V gene's germline CDR1 is SGHVS and CDR2 FQNEAQ. The gene calls are TRBV7-8 and TRBJ2-7; 11 positions agree with TRBD2. The specimen was naive CD8+ T cells from PBMCs. This TCR was recovered from a man younger than 30 in good health. Some clones in this sample may be carry-over from other donors' samples. CDR3 bases: TGTGCCAGCAGCTTTGAACTAGCGGGAGTTATCGAGCAGTACTTC. Encoded protein: CASSFELAGVIEQYF.